Each of the 22 T cell receptor beta chains below was sequenced from the same sample in a study of blood T cell repertoires in COVID-19. The method was immunoSEQ multiplex PCR; TCRdb's version includes in-frame clones alone and lacks a portion of them. The sample holds 150,000 to 200,000 clones, around nine tenths seen once. The sample taken for sequencing was peripheral blood. The receptors originated from a man aged 65-85 years with acute or convalescent COVID-19.

This clone was counted a single time. The chain joins TRBV27 to TRBJ2-2; 7 nucleotides match TRBD1. The V gene's germline CDR1 is MNHEY and CDR2 SMNVEV (reference sequence). Trimming removed 0 bases from V and 4 bases from J; junction bases left unmatched: 8. The CDR3 is made up of 17 amino acids. CDR3 sequence: CASSLSPISGGTGELFF. The CDR3 DNA reads as TGTGCCAGCAGTTTATCTCCTATCTCAGGGGGCACCGGGGAGCTGTTTTTT.

J is TRBJ1-2 and V is TRBV6-6, with D unclear. CDR1 is MNHNY and CDR2 is SVGAGI in the germline V gene (reference sequence). V lost 2 bases and J 3 bases, leaving 10 bases between the germline ends. CDR3 length equals 14 residues. The CDR3 coding sequence is TGTGCCAGCAGTTACGTGGGAGCCGACTATGGCTACACCTTC. Translated: CASSYVGADYGYTF.

The chain employs TRBV7-3 and TRBJ1-2; 10 bases align to TRBD1. The V and J ends lost 5 bases and 5 bases, in that order; junction bases with no gene match: 8. In germline, CDR1 is SGHTA, CDR2 FQGTGA. The CDR3 extends over 15 amino acids. CDR3 nucleotides: TGTGCCAGCAGCCGATCCGGACAGGGGGTTTATGGCTACACCTTC. Translating it yields CASSRSGQGVYGYTF.

The CDR3, as DNA: TGTGCCAGCAGCTTGGGGCTACAACTACTGGAGCAGTACTTC. Protein: CASSLGLQLLEQYF. The rearrangement links TRBV5-8 to TRBJ2-7; D not resolved. Germline V CDR1 and CDR2: SGHTS, YDEGEE. This CDR3 contains 14 residues. Trimming stripped 0 bases from V and 7 bases from J, with 14 bases between. Based on the CDR3 plus reference TRBV5-8 and TRBJ2-7, the full variable domain is EAGVTQSPTHLIKTRGQQATLRCSPISGHTSVYWYQQALGLGLQFLLWYDEGEERNRGNFPPRFSGRQFPNYSSELNVNALELEDSALYLCASSLGLQLLEQYFGPGTRLTVT.

The rearrangement links TRBV29-1 to TRBJ2-3, with 7 bases identical to TRBD1. V gave up 3 bases and J gave up 0 bases; unmatched junction bases: 6. Germline CDR1 is SQVTM and CDR2 is ANQGSEA. The CDR3 totals 15 residues. CDR3 sequence: CSVERDSTSTDTQYF. DNA of the CDR3: TGCAGCGTTGAGAGGGACAGTACTAGCACAGATACGCAGTATTTT.

The chain joins TRBV11-2 to TRBJ1-1; D call uncertain. This CDR3 contains 14 residues. V shed 4 bases and J shed 4 bases, with 13 bases lying between them. CDR1 and CDR2 from the germline V gene are SGHAT and FQNNGV. CDR3 DNA sequence: TGTGCCAGCAGCTCCCCGAGGGAGAGCACTGAAGCTTTCTTT. Amino acids: CASSSPRESTEAFF.

The V call is TRBV5-1, the J call TRBJ2-5, with 10 bases aligning to TRBD2. This CDR3 spans 17 amino acids. Unmatched junction bases numbered 12, after V lost 3 bases and J lost 4 bases. Germline loops: CDR1 SGHRS, CDR2 YFSETQ. This CDR3 reads CASSSVAGGFGGETQYF. The DNA of the CDR3 is TGCGCCAGCAGCTCTGTAGCGGGAGGCTTTGGAGGAGAGACCCAGTACTTC.

The chain employs TRBV9 and TRBJ2-1, with 13 bases identical to TRBD2. From germline, CDR1 is SGDLS and CDR2 YYNGEE. The V segment lost 5 bases and the J segment 11 bases; nucleotides outside the gene matches: 4. This CDR3 is built from 13 residues. The DNA of the CDR3 is TGTGCCAGCAGGGGGACTAGCGGGACACAGCAGTTCTTC. This codes for CASRGTSGTQQFF.

The chain is built from TRBV7-6 and TRBJ2-5; 14 bases are a match to TRBD2. The CDR3 length is 17 residues. The V and J ends lost 5 bases and 5 bases, in that order; junction bases with no gene match: 10. Germline lookup yields CDR1 SGHVS and CDR2 FNYEAQ. CDR3 sequence: CASSPGLAGVWWETQYF. Here the CDR3 DNA reads TGTGCCAGCAGCCCGGGACTAGCGGGAGTCTGGTGGGAGACCCAGTACTTC. Drawing the rest from reference TRBV7-6 and TRBJ2-5, the complete variable domain is GAGVSQSPRYKVTKRGQDVALRCDPISGHVSLYWYRQALGQGPEFLTYFNYEAQQDKSGLPNDRFSAERPEGSISTLTIQRTEQRDSAMYRCASSPGLAGVWWETQYFGPGTRLLVL.

This chain uses TRBV29-1 with TRBJ1-3; D uncertain. The CDR3 runs to 13 residues. Trimming took 7 bases from V and 0 from J, leaving 10 bases between them. The V gene's germline CDR1 is SQVTM and CDR2 ANQGSEA. For the CDR3, the DNA is TGCAGCGCCCTCCTCCGCTCTGGAAACACCATATATTTT. Translating gives CSALLRSGNTIYF.

The chain carries TRBV28 and TRBJ2-7; TRBD2 matches at 7 bases. V was pared by 5 bases and J by 4 bases, with 11 bases of the junction left unmatched. Germline CDR1 and CDR2: MDHEN and SYDVKM. This CDR3 is built from 15 residues. The CDR3 loop reads CASSPEGGGGYEQYF. CDR3 sequence (DNA): TGTGCCAGCAGTCCGGAGGGCGGCGGGGGATACGAGCAGTACTTC.

The V call is TRBV7-6, the J call TRBJ2-3; D is ambiguous. The germline gives CDR1 SGHVS, CDR2 FNYEAQ. CDR3 length equals 12 residues. Trimming shortened V by 4 bases and J by 6 bases, and 8 bases separated the two germline ends. The CDR3, as DNA: TGTGCCAGCAGCTCCTTATCGGATACGCAGTATTTT. Its translation is CASSSLSDTQYF.

This chain uses TRBV28 with TRBJ1-2; D might be TRBD1 (5 bases). Germline assignment: CDR1 MDHEN and CDR2 SYDVKM. Trimming left V 2 bases short and J 6 bases short, with 10 bases between. The length of the CDR3 is 13 residues. This CDR3 is CASSLMGGNGYTF. DNA for the CDR3: TGTGCCAGCAGTTTAATGGGGGGGAATGGCTACACCTTC.

This chain's CDR3 is CASSLTGHYEQYF. The CDR3 DNA reads as TGTGCCAGCAGTTTGACAGGGCACTACGAGCAGTACTTC. The chain combines TRBV27 with TRBJ2-7; 7 bases are a match to TRBD1. J lost 3 bases, V lost 3 bases, and 2 bases had no gene match. The V gene's germline CDR1 is MNHEY and CDR2 SMNVEV (reference sequence). This CDR3 is 13 amino acids long.

The V call is TRBV19, the J call TRBJ2-7; 10 bases match TRBD1. The length of the CDR3 is 16 residues. The V gene end was trimmed by 7 bases and the J gene end by 4 bases; junction bases not matched to a gene: 13. Germline V CDR1 and CDR2: LNHDA, SQIVND (reference sequence). DNA of the CDR3: TGTGCCAGTACCCCAAAAGGGGACAGGGGAATTTACGAGCAGTACTTC. This gives the protein CASTPKGDRGIYEQYF.

On this clone: The same CDR3 can be traced to other DNA sequences in this sample. As DNA, the CDR3 is TGCGCCAGCAGCTTGGGAGGGGGAGAGACCCAGTACTTC. The encoded protein is CASSLGGGETQYF. The rearrangement links TRBV5-1 to TRBJ2-5; D is possibly TRBD1 (6 bases). CDR3 length equals 13 residues. V shed 0 bases and J shed 4 bases, with 7 bases lying between them. CDR1 and CDR2 (germline): SGHRS, YFSETQ.

The chain has TRBV30 and TRBJ1-2, with D perhaps TRBD1 (5 bases). Looked up from germline, CDR1 is GTSNPN and CDR2 is SVGIG (reference sequence). This CDR3 has 12 residues. V gave up 2 bases and J gave up 2 bases, with 6 bases separating them. The DNA of the CDR3 is TGTGCCTGGAGTCGGGGGAACTATGGCTACACCTTC. Its translation is CAWSRGNYGYTF.

This chain links TRBV23-1 with TRBJ2-7; 8 bases fit TRBD1. TRBV23-1 is an open reading frame, and its role is uncertain. CDR3 length: 13 amino acids. V shed 6 bases, J shed 1 base, and the junction held 2 bases outside the gene matches. As DNA, the CDR3 is TGCGCCAGCAGGGACAGGGCTTCCTACGAGCAGTACTTC. It encodes CASRDRASYEQYF.

The chain couples TRBV5-1 to TRBJ2-3, with 13 nucleotides matching TRBD2. V trimming: 4 bases; J trimming: 2 bases; junction bases outside the gene matches: 4. The CDR3 has 16 amino acids. Germline V gene lookup returns CDR1 SGHRS and CDR2 YFSETQ. CDR3: CASSHGLAGDTDTQYF. The CDR3 coding sequence is TGCGCCAGCAGCCACGGACTAGCGGGGGACACAGATACGCAGTATTTT.

The chain recombines TRBV4-2 with TRBJ2-7, with a weak D call TRBD2 (6 bases). Germline assignment: CDR1 LGHNA and CDR2 YNFKEQ. Trimming took off 2 bases at V and 2 bases at J, with 10 bases between the two ends. The CDR3 length is 14 residues. The CDR3 region is CASSQSGLAYEQYF. As DNA, the CDR3 is TGTGCCAGCAGCCAAAGCGGGTTGGCCTACGAGCAGTACTTC.

This rearrangement joins TRBV5-4 to TRBJ2-5; TRBD2 matches at 11 bases. The CDR3 runs 15 residues. Trimming at V came to 4 bases and at J to 0 bases, leaving 2 bases not matched to a gene. The germline CDR1 and CDR2 sequences are SGHNT and YYREEE (reference sequence). CDR3 in DNA: TGTGCCAGCAGCCCGACTAGCGGGAACCAAGAGACCCAGTACTTC. Its translation is CASSPTSGNQETQYF.

The chain couples TRBV30 to TRBJ2-2; 7 bases align to TRBD2. CDR1 is GTSNPN, CDR2 SVGIG, per germline (reference sequence). V was pared by 3 bases and J by 1 base, with 2 bases of the junction left unmatched. This CDR3 contains 14 residues. The CDR3 is CAWRGGGNTGELFF. DNA for the CDR3: TGTGCCTGGAGGGGCGGGGGGAACACCGGGGAGCTGTTTTTT.